Shown below are 30 T cell receptor beta chains from a single sample sequenced in a study of T cell repertoires in cytomegalovirus infection. Their antigens are not known. MiXCR, run by TCRdb on the reads, gives a single entry per CDR3 protein. Counted here are 27,000 or so distinct CDR3 sequences, around a fifth occurring once; the ten biggest clones make up roughly 80%. Sample: CD8+ T cells from cultured PBMCs, taken from culture after CMV antigen stimulation. All receptors derive from a human donor in good health (CMV status not recorded). Some clones in this sample may be carry-over from other donors' samples.

This clonotype was found many times. The rearrangement links TRBV7-9 to TRBJ2-7; a possible D gene is TRBD2 (5 bases). CDR1 SEHNR and CDR2 FQNEAQ come from the germline V gene (reference sequence). This CDR3 comprises 19 residues. V lost 3 bases and J 3 bases, leaving 27 bases between the germline ends. The chain's CDR3 is CASSFRPGGQNREIYEQYF. The DNA of the CDR3 is TGTGCCAGCAGCTTCCGACCCGGCGGGCAAAACAGAGAAATCTACGAGCAGTACTTC.

This clonotype has more than one count but fewer than ten. V gene TRBV9 combines with J gene TRBJ2-1; D remains unclear. V lost 6 bases and J 7 bases, leaving 17 bases between the germline ends. There are 14 residues in the CDR3. CDR1 SGDLS and CDR2 YYNGEE come from the germline V gene. CDR3 nucleotide sequence: TGTGCCAGCACCTCCGTCGGTGCCGGGAATGAGCAGTTCTTC. Translated: CASTSVGAGNEQFF.

This clonotype occurred a few times. The chain combines TRBV6-2 or TRBV6-3 with TRBJ2-7, with unresolved D. This CDR3 contains 12 residues. Germline assignment: CDR1 MNHEY and CDR2 SVGEGT. Trimming removed 4 bases at V and 4 bases at J, with 8 bases between. The CDR3 sequence is CASSSPAYEQYF. CDR3 coding DNA: TGTGCCAGCAGTTCTCCAGCGTACGAGCAGTACTTC.

This clonotype was seen a few times. The chain carries TRBV6-2 or TRBV6-3 and TRBJ1-2, with TRBD1 matching over 9 bases. CDR1 and CDR2 (germline): MNHEY, SVGEGT. The CDR3 consists of 15 residues. V shed 6 bases and J 4 bases; nucleotides not matched to a gene: 9. The CDR3 loop reads CASSPHTGGIYGYTF. CDR3 nucleotide sequence: TGTGCCAGCAGCCCACACACAGGGGGCATCTATGGCTACACCTTC.

The chain's CDR3 is CSVEELASGEADTQYF. CDR3 nucleotides: TGCAGCGTTGAAGAGTTGGCTAGCGGGGAAGCAGATACGCAGTATTTT. The chain joins TRBV29-1 to TRBJ2-3, with TRBD2 matching over 9 bases. The CDR3 contains 16 residues. CDR1 SQVTM and CDR2 ANQGSEA come from the germline V gene. Trimming removed 0 bases from V and 4 bases from J; junction bases left unmatched: 8.

This clonotype has just a few counts. This chain uses TRBV7-9 with TRBJ1-1, with a tentative D call TRBD1 (5 bases). V was trimmed by 4 bases and J by 2 bases, leaving 11 bases between them. This CDR3 region has 14 residues. Germline-derived CDR1 and CDR2 are SEHNR and FQNEAQ (reference sequence). The CDR3 region is CASSSGTDNTEAFF. As DNA, the CDR3 is TGTGCCAGCAGCTCGGGGACTGACAACACTGAAGCTTTCTTT.

V and J are TRBV29-1 and TRBJ2-7; D unclear. CDR3 length: 15 residues. Germline lookup yields CDR1 SQVTM and CDR2 ANQGSEA. The germline V and J ends were trimmed by 1 base and 0 bases, with 13 bases remaining between them. The CDR3 here is CSVEVIGDDSYEQYF. In DNA form, the CDR3 reads TGCAGCGTTGAAGTGATCGGCGATGACTCCTACGAGCAGTACTTC.

This sequence joins TRBV6-6 and TRBJ2-2; D call uncertain. Trimming stripped 0 bases from V and 6 bases from J, with 5 bases between. Germline assignment: CDR1 MNHNY and CDR2 SVGAGI (reference sequence). This CDR3 has 13 amino acids. The DNA for the CDR3 is TGTGCCAGCAGTTACTCGATGGCCGGGGAGCTGTTTTTT. This translates into CASSYSMAGELFF.

This clonotype was seen only a few times. The rearrangement uses TRBV7-9 and TRBJ2-7; 11 nucleotides agree with TRBD2. Per the germline V gene, CDR1 is SEHNR and CDR2 is FQNEAQ (reference sequence). This CDR3 has 15 residues. V was pared by 4 bases and J by 0 bases, with 2 bases of the junction left unmatched. The CDR3 region is CASSSTSGDSYEQYF. For the CDR3, the DNA is TGTGCCAGCAGCTCGACTAGCGGGGACTCCTACGAGCAGTACTTC.

This clonotype has a handful of counts. One end of the junction fails to match germline, which may point to a read error. V is TRBV6-1 and J is TRBJ2-2; the match to TRBD1 covers 9 bases. This CDR3 region has 15 residues. The V gene's germline CDR1 is MNHNS and CDR2 SASEGT. CDR3 protein: CASYLGTGKTEELFF. The CDR3 nucleotides read TGTGCCAGTTACCTCGGGACAGGGAAAACCGAGGAGCTGTTTTTT.

The chain couples TRBV6-2 or TRBV6-3 to TRBJ2-7; TRBD1 or TRBD2 may be the D gene (5 bases each). V dropped 3 bases and J dropped 2 bases, with 17 bases sitting between them. CDR1 and CDR2 from the germline V gene are MNHEY and SVGEGT. The CDR3 extends over 16 amino acids. The CDR3 DNA reads TGTGCCAGCAGTTATTCGGACTGGACAAGCCCCTACGAGCAGTACTTC. Translation gives CASSYSDWTSPYEQYF.

The CDR3 sequence: CASSYVLGTKSASSYNEQFF. Here the CDR3 DNA reads TGTGCCAGCAGTTACGTTTTAGGGACAAAATCGGCTAGCTCCTACAATGAGCAGTTCTTC. The chain recombines TRBV6-2 or TRBV6-3 with TRBJ2-1; tentatively, D is TRBD1 (6 bases). The germline CDR1 and CDR2 sequences are MNHEY and SVGEGT. The CDR3 sequence is 20 residues long. V lost 2 bases and J 0 bases, leaving 23 bases between the germline ends.

Only a few counts were recorded for this clonotype. The chain is built from TRBV4-3 and TRBJ1-5; no firm D call. Germline loops: CDR1 LGHNA, CDR2 YSLEER. CDR3 size: 18 residues. The V and J ends lost 0 bases and 2 bases respectively, with 17 bases between them. The CDR3 loop is CASSQELAGLAGNQPQHF. The DNA for the CDR3 is TGCGCCAGCAGCCAAGAGTTAGCGGGCTTAGCGGGCAATCAGCCCCAGCATTTT.

J is TRBJ2-2 and V is TRBV6-2 or TRBV6-3, with D tentatively TRBD1 (5 bases). V lost 2 bases and J 5 bases, leaving 9 bases between the germline ends. The CDR3 contains 14 residues. Per the germline V gene, CDR1 is MNHEY and CDR2 is SVGEGT. Here the CDR3 DNA reads TGTGCCAGCAGTTACGCCCCAGGGACCGGGGAGCTGTTTTTT. Its protein product is CASSYAPGTGELFF.

This chain joins TRBV4-2 and TRBJ2-4, with a weak D call TRBD2 (5 bases). In germline, CDR1 is LGHNA, CDR2 YNFKEQ. This CDR3 has 15 residues. Trimming cost V 0 bases and J 5 bases, with 11 bases left between them. CDR3 protein: CASSQDRLNENIQYF. The CDR3, as DNA: TGTGCCAGCAGCCAAGATAGACTAAACGAAAACATTCAGTACTTC.

This clonotype was counted a few times. V usage is TRBV11-1 and J usage is TRBJ2-7; no clear D. This CDR3 has 12 residues. The V and J ends lost 5 bases and 3 bases respectively, with 8 bases between them. CDR1 is SGHAT and CDR2 is FQDESV in the germline V gene (reference sequence). The CDR3 sequence is CASSPINYEQYF. CDR3 in DNA: TGTGCCAGCAGCCCGATTAACTACGAGCAGTACTTC.

At least ten counts were recorded for this clonotype. The J gene is TRBJ2-4, the V gene TRBV19; D perhaps matches TRBD1 (6 bases). The V gene's germline CDR1 is LNHDA and CDR2 SQIVND (reference sequence). The length of the CDR3 is 12 residues. V was shortened by 7 bases and J by 7 bases, with 11 bases between the two germline ends. In DNA form, the CDR3 reads TGTGCCAGTAAAACAGGGAGCAACATTCAGTACTTC. The encoded protein is CASKTGSNIQYF.

This clonotype came up a few times. J is TRBJ1-5 and V is TRBV28, with 10 nucleotides matching TRBD1. Germline V lookup: CDR1 MDHEN, CDR2 SYDVKM. CDR3 size: 17 residues. With 5 bases clipped from V and 0 bases from J, the junction kept 7 bases outside the gene matches. CDR3 protein: CASSPGQGEYSNQPQHF. As DNA, the CDR3 is TGTGCCAGCAGTCCAGGACAGGGGGAATATAGCAATCAGCCCCAGCATTTT.

This chain joins TRBV6-6 and TRBJ1-1; 7 nucleotides line up with TRBD1. Per germline, CDR1 MNHNY and CDR2 SVGAGI (reference sequence). V shed 4 bases and J 5 bases; nucleotides not matched to a gene: 7. CDR3 size: 14 residues. Here the CDR3 reads CASSSTQGWTEAFF. In DNA, the CDR3 is TGTGCCAGCAGTTCCACACAGGGGTGGACTGAAGCTTTCTTT.

This clonotype turned up a few times. V gene TRBV6-5 combines with J gene TRBJ2-3, with D possibly TRBD1 on 5 matching bases. V was shortened by 4 bases and J by 1 base, with 15 bases between the two germline ends. The V gene's germline CDR1 is MNHEY and CDR2 SVGAGI. CDR3 length: 16 residues. The CDR3 bases are TGTGCCAGCAGTTCGCCCCCAGGGCCCGGCACAGATACGCAGTATTTT. Translating gives CASSSPPGPGTDTQYF.

The chain couples TRBV19 to TRBJ2-3; TRBD2 is a possible D gene (5 bases). The CDR3 runs 15 residues. Germline lookup yields CDR1 LNHDA and CDR2 SQIVND (reference sequence). Trimming shortened V by 3 bases and J by 3 bases, and 13 bases separated the two germline ends. CDR3 nucleotides: TGTGCCAGTAGTATGACAAGTGAGGGTACAGATACGCAGTATTTT. Protein product: CASSMTSEGTDTQYF.

This chain uses TRBV7-2 with TRBJ1-1, with 7 bases aligning to TRBD1. After removal of 7 bases from V and 6 bases from J, the junction contained 8 bases not matched to a gene. The CDR3 sequence is 13 residues long. Germline V gene lookup returns CDR1 SGHTA and CDR2 FQGNSA. CDR3 in DNA: TGTGCCAGCACCCAGGGGGGGGACCCTGAAGCTTTCTTT. Protein: CASTQGGDPEAFF.

This chain links TRBV27 with TRBJ2-2; D is possibly TRBD1 (6 bases). The germline V gene has CDR1 MNHEY and CDR2 SMNVEV (reference sequence). V lost 4 bases and J lost 4, with 10 bases in between. The CDR3 spans 14 residues. The CDR3: CASSSDSSTGELFF. The CDR3 DNA is TGTGCCAGCAGTTCGGACAGCTCCACCGGGGAGCTGTTTTTT.

This clonotype is deemed medium-sized (0.01 to 0.1%). The chain has TRBV7-2 and TRBJ2-7; 8 bases match TRBD1. The trim removed 4 bases at V and 2 bases at J, leaving 10 bases unmatched. Germline CDR1 SGHTA, CDR2 FQGNSA. This CDR3 region has 16 residues. CDR3 coding DNA: TGTGCCAGCAGCTACTACCGGGACAGGATTACCTACGAGCAGTACTTC. Protein product: CASSYYRDRITYEQYF. The variable domain in full, completed from reference TRBV7-2 and TRBJ2-7, reads GAGVSQSPSNKVTEKGKDVELRCDPISGHTALYWYRQSLGQGLEFLIYFQGNSAPDKSGLPSDRFSAERTGGSVSTLTIQRTQQEDSAVYLCASSYYRDRITYEQYFGPGTRLTVT.

This chain joins TRBV12-3 or TRBV12-4 and TRBJ1-1; D remains ambiguous. The V end was cut by 2 bases, the J end by 0 bases, with 10 bases between. This CDR3 is 15 amino acids long. DNA of the CDR3: TGTGCCAGCAGTTTAAGGCGTGGGATGAACACTGAAGCTTTCTTT. It encodes CASSLRRGMNTEAFF.

This clonotype was counted only a few times. The chain employs TRBV19 and TRBJ2-3; D may be TRBD2 (6 bases). CDR3 length: 16 residues. The V gene lost 5 bases and the J gene lost 2 bases, with 17 bases spanning the gap. Germline V gives CDR1 LNHDA, CDR2 SQIVND (reference sequence). CDR3 bases: TGTGCCAGTAGTGTCCCTTCTAGCGACCCCACAGATACGCAGTATTTT. Protein: CASSVPSSDPTDTQYF.

The chain combines TRBV5-4 with TRBJ2-1; D is possibly TRBD2 (5 bases). The length of the CDR3 is 14 residues. Germline assignment: CDR1 SGHNT and CDR2 YYREEE (reference sequence). Between the trimmed V and J ends, which lost 1 base and 7 bases, there was a span of 12 bases. Here the CDR3 reads CASSLTGKRNEQFF. The CDR3 DNA sequence: TGTGCCAGCAGCTTGACGGGGAAAAGGAATGAGCAGTTCTTC.

The rearrangement joins TRBV7-2 to TRBJ2-7; perhaps TRBD2 as D (6 bases). The CDR3 spans 15 residues. The germline CDR1 and CDR2 sequences are SGHTA and FQGNSA. V was shortened by 4 bases and J by 4 bases, with 17 bases between the two germline ends. CDR3 in DNA: TGTGCCAGCAGCTCTCGGGGGAGCCCCGTTTACGAGCAGTACTTC. It translates to CASSSRGSPVYEQYF.

This clonotype was counted only a few times. The gene calls are TRBV7-9 and TRBJ2-1, with a tentative D call TRBD2 (5 bases). Germline V CDR1 and CDR2: SEHNR, FQNEAQ (reference sequence). Trimming shortened V by 8 bases and J by 7 bases, and 15 bases separated the two germline ends. The CDR3 totals 13 residues. This CDR3 is CASVLDSHNEQFF. Written as DNA, the CDR3 is TGTGCCAGCGTCTTGGACTCGCATAATGAGCAGTTCTTC.

The V call is TRBV11-3, the J call TRBJ1-1, with D unresolved. V was shortened by 5 bases and J by 1 base, with 11 bases between the two germline ends. The CDR3 totals 14 residues. Germline V CDR1 and CDR2: SGHNT, YENEEA. CDR3 coding DNA: TGTGCCAGCAGCGGCGGGGAAAAGAACACTGAAGCTTTCTTT. Its protein product is CASSGGEKNTEAFF.